The 32 T cell receptor beta chains presented below share a single source sample, sequenced in a study of T cell responses to AZD1222 COVID-19 vaccine. Clones were sequenced by immunoSEQ multiplex PCR, and TCRdb holds only the in-frame ones, with some missing. The sample yields around 67,000 clones, 84% seen once. Sequencing used peripheral blood, obtained on day 0 of AZD1222 vaccination. The receptors were sampled from an adult in good health.

This clone is a singleton in its sample. V usage is TRBV6-1 and J usage is TRBJ2-7, with D perhaps TRBD2 (6 bases). The germline V gene encodes CDR1 MNHNS and CDR2 SASEGT. The CDR3 has 15 amino acids. V was trimmed by 3 bases and J by 0 bases, leaving 12 bases between them. The CDR3 region is CASSEGPGSSYEQYF. As DNA, the CDR3 is TGTGCCAGCAGTGAGGGGCCCGGGAGCTCCTACGAGCAGTACTTC.

The V and J genes are TRBV2 and TRBJ2-7; no reliable D call. V gave up 4 bases and J gave up 2 bases, with 0 bases separating them. CDR1 and CDR2 (germline): SNHLY, FYNNEI. CDR3 length equals 10 residues. This CDR3 reads CASSAYEQYF. For the CDR3, the DNA is TGTGCCAGCAGTGCCTACGAGCAGTACTTC.

The V gene is TRBV9, the J gene TRBJ2-5; TRBD2 aligns across 11 bases. This CDR3 region has 17 residues. V shed 4 bases, J shed 7 bases, and the junction held 15 bases outside the gene matches. Germline CDR1 SGDLS, CDR2 YYNGEE. CDR3 residues: CASSQEGSGGAFGTQYF. The CDR3 bases are TGTGCCAGCAGCCAAGAAGGTAGCGGGGGGGCCTTTGGGACCCAGTACTTC.

This chain links TRBV14 with TRBJ1-3, with 7 nucleotides matching TRBD1. There are 16 residues in the CDR3. The germline CDR1 and CDR2 sequences are SGHDN and FVKESK. V trimming: 6 bases; J trimming: 0 bases; junction bases outside the gene matches: 8. CDR3 sequence (DNA): TGTGCCAGCAGAAGGACAGGTTCCCCCTCTGGAAACACCATATATTTT. Amino acids: CASRRTGSPSGNTIYF.

The rearrangement uses TRBV28 and TRBJ2-2; weak D call: TRBD2 (6 bases). The CDR3 sequence is 15 residues long. The V end was cut by 6 bases, the J end by 1 base, with 12 bases between. Germline CDR1 is MDHEN and CDR2 is SYDVKM. CDR3 in amino acids: CASSPGLRNTGELFF. For the CDR3, the DNA is TGTGCCAGCAGCCCGGGACTTAGGAACACCGGGGAGCTGTTTTTT.

The gene calls are TRBV4-1 and TRBJ2-2; tentatively, D is TRBD1 (6 bases). The ends were cut back, 1 base at V and 5 bases at J, with 14 bases in the middle. The CDR3 totals 16 residues. Germline V gives CDR1 MGHRA, CDR2 YSYEKL. The DNA for the CDR3 is TGCGCCAGCAGCCAAGTTGCACAGGGTGGAACCGGGGAGCTGTTTTTT. Protein: CASSQVAQGGTGELFF.

The rearrangement uses TRBV21-1 and TRBJ1-5; TRBD1, the table's D call, was not compared with the DNA. TRBV21-1 is deemed a pseudogene. The length of the CDR3 is 16 residues. CDR3 coding DNA: TGTGCCAGCAGCAAAGCTGATTCAGGATTCAACCAGCCCCAGCATTTT. Its protein product is CASSKADSGFNQPQHF.

A single count supports this clone. The rearrangement uses TRBV12-5 and TRBJ2-5; unclear D gene. CDR1 is LGHNT, CDR2 FRNRAP, per germline. The CDR3 runs 16 residues. V lost 0 bases to trimming and J lost 3 bases, with 14 bases between them. This CDR3 is CASGLVFGVKEETQYF. The CDR3 nucleotides are TGTGCTAGTGGTTTGGTATTTGGGGTCAAGGAAGAGACCCAGTACTTC.

The genes are TRBV25-1 and TRBJ1-1, with D possibly being TRBD1 (5 bases). Germline CDR1 and CDR2: MGHDK and SYGVNS. V lost 3 bases and J lost 3, with 11 bases in between. The CDR3 runs to 14 residues. CDR3 loop: CASSDPRGDTEAFF. CDR3 nucleotide sequence: TGTGCCAGCAGTGACCCCCGGGGGGACACTGAAGCTTTCTTT.

The sample holds one count of this clone. The rearrangement links TRBV9 to TRBJ1-2; TRBD1 agrees at 10 bases. The V gene's germline CDR1 is SGDLS and CDR2 YYNGEE. This CDR3 comprises 19 residues. The J segment lost 4 bases and the V segment lost 4 bases, leaving 19 bases of the junction unmatched. The CDR3 DNA sequence: TGTGCCAGCAGCCCGACTGGTGGGGACAGGGGCCGGGTGGGCTATGGCTACACCTTC. It yields the protein CASSPTGGDRGRVGYGYTF.

The rearrangement links TRBV25-1 to TRBJ1-2, with D uncertain. The CDR3 is 11 amino acids. Germline V gene sequence: CDR1 MGHDK, CDR2 SYGVNS. Trimming cost V 4 bases and J 4 bases, with 4 bases left between them. The CDR3, as DNA: TGTGCCAGCAGTGTAGGCTATGGCTACACCTTC. This encodes CASSVGYGYTF.

The chain links TRBV10-3 to TRBJ1-6; D perhaps matches TRBD1 (6 bases). This CDR3 has 14 residues. With 4 bases removed from V and 5 bases from J, the gap between germline ends came to 9 bases. Germline values: CDR1 ENHRY, CDR2 SYGVKD. The CDR3 here is CAISVGQNNSPLHF. Here the CDR3 DNA reads TGTGCCATCAGTGTAGGACAGAATAATTCACCCCTCCACTTT.

The rearrangement links TRBV5-4 to TRBJ2-1; 13 bases line up with TRBD2. CDR1 is SGHNT, CDR2 YYREEE, per germline (reference sequence). V shed 1 base, J shed 4 bases, and the junction held 5 bases outside the gene matches. The CDR3 loop spans 17 amino acids. The DNA for the CDR3 is TGTGCCAGCAGCTTGTTGGGACTAGCGGGGCGGTACAATGAGCAGTTCTTC. Amino acid sequence: CASSLLGLAGRYNEQFF. The whole variable domain, remainder taken from reference TRBV5-4 and TRBJ2-1, is ETGVTQSPTHLIKTRGQQVTLRCSSQSGHNTVSWYQQALGQGPQFIFQYYREEENGRGNFPPRFSGLQFPNYSSELNVNALELDDSALYLCASSLLGLAGRYNEQFFGPGTRLTVL.

The chain combines TRBV18 with TRBJ1-2, with 7 bases that match TRBD1. CDR3 size: 17 residues. Germline CDR1 reads KGHSH; CDR2 reads LQKENI. J lost 5 bases, V lost 4 bases, and 16 bases had no gene match. In DNA form, the CDR3 reads TGTGCCAGCTCACAGGGGGCGGGGACAGCCCTAAGTTATGGCTACACCTTC. Its translation is CASSQGAGTALSYGYTF.

The chain joins TRBV2 to TRBJ1-5; D remains ambiguous. The CDR3 is 15 residues long. The germline gives CDR1 SNHLY, CDR2 FYNNEI. The V end was cut by 6 bases, the J end by 0 bases, with 12 bases between. The CDR3 here is CASSSGRYSNQPQHF. Written as DNA, the CDR3 is TGTGCCAGCAGCTCCGGACGGTATAGCAATCAGCCCCAGCATTTT.

The J gene is TRBJ1-6, the V gene TRBV10-1; D is ambiguous. The germline V gene has CDR1 WNHNN and CDR2 SYGVQD (reference sequence). The ends were cut back, 0 bases at V and 7 bases at J, with 10 bases in the middle. The CDR3 is made up of 15 amino acids. CDR3 coding DNA: TGCGCCAGCAGTGAGTCGAGAGGGTCCAATTCACCCCTCCACTTT. Amino acids: CASSESRGSNSPLHF.

This chain's CDR3 is CASSVSPTEAFF. The CDR3, as DNA: TGTGCCAGCAGTGTTTCGCCCACTGAAGCTTTCTTT. This chain uses TRBV21-1 with TRBJ1-1. TRBV21-1 is tagged as a pseudogene. The CDR3 spans 12 residues.

The chain employs TRBV15 and TRBJ1-1; tentatively, D is TRBD1 (5 bases). The CDR3 is 15 amino acids. V lost 5 bases and J 4 bases, leaving 17 bases between the germline ends. The germline gives CDR1 LNHNV, CDR2 YYDKDF (reference sequence). The CDR3 loop is CATSPIGTRSTEAFF. The CDR3 coding sequence is TGTGCCACCAGCCCAATTGGGACGCGGTCCACTGAAGCTTTCTTT.

This sequence joins TRBV5-6 and TRBJ2-7; D tentatively reads TRBD1 or TRBD2 (6 bases each). This CDR3 comprises 13 residues. V was shortened by 4 bases and J by 6 bases, with 14 bases between the two germline ends. Germline CDR1 is SGHDT and CDR2 is YYEEEE. The CDR3, as DNA: TGTGCCAGCAGCGAAGTGGGGGGCCTCGAGCAGTACTTC. This sequence encodes CASSEVGGLEQYF.

This chain links TRBV3-1 (or the pseudogene TRBV3-2) with TRBJ2-7; 12 bases line up with TRBD1. The CDR3 is 15 amino acids. The J segment lost 4 bases and the V segment lost 4 bases, leaving 5 bases of the junction unmatched. Germline assignment: CDR1 LGHDT and CDR2 YNNKEL (reference sequence). The CDR3 reads CASSPGTGGLYEQYF. Here the CDR3 DNA reads TGTGCCAGCAGCCCCGGGACAGGGGGCTTGTACGAGCAGTACTTC.

This clone appeared once. The J gene is TRBJ2-1, the V gene TRBV4-1, with 10 bases matching TRBD2. V lost 4 bases to trimming and J lost 10 bases; unmatched junction nucleotides: 16. This CDR3 has 17 residues. CDR1 is MGHRA, CDR2 YSYEKL, per germline. CDR3 sequence (DNA): TGCGCCAGCAGCCTTGAATCCACTAGCGGGGCCCTTGGGGAGCAGTTCTTC. Translating it yields CASSLESTSGALGEQFF.

About this clone: Other DNA sequences within the sample encode an identical CDR3. The chain is built from TRBV6-1 and TRBJ1-1; D ambiguous. The germline gives CDR1 MNHNS, CDR2 SASEGT. The CDR3 consists of 13 residues. V was clipped by 2 bases and J by 2 bases, with 6 bases between them. The CDR3 DNA sequence: TGTGCCAGCAGTGAACGGGGAAACACTGAAGCTTTCTTT. Translated, it gives CASSERGNTEAFF.

The V gene is TRBV3-1 (or the pseudogene TRBV3-2), the J gene TRBJ1-2; no clear D gene. V dropped 1 base and J dropped 4 bases, with 7 bases sitting between them. The CDR3 covers 13 residues. Looked up from germline, CDR1 is LGHDT and CDR2 is YNNKEL (reference sequence). The chain's CDR3 is CASSQGASYGYTF. The CDR3 DNA reads TGTGCCAGCAGCCAAGGAGCCAGCTATGGCTACACCTTC.

This clone was observed a single time. The chain links TRBV6-5 to TRBJ2-7; 7 bases line up with TRBD1. The germline V gene encodes CDR1 MNHEY and CDR2 SVGAGI. The V segment lost 8 bases and the J segment 5 bases; nucleotides outside the gene matches: 12. CDR3 length: 14 residues. In DNA form, the CDR3 reads TGTGCCAGCTTAGGGGGCAGGGCTTATGACGAGCAGTACTTC. Its translation is CASLGGRAYDEQYF.

J is TRBJ1-2 and V is TRBV30; 11 bases map to TRBD1. Germline V gene lookup returns CDR1 GTSNPN and CDR2 SVGIG (reference sequence). This CDR3 has 16 residues. The J segment lost 6 bases and the V segment lost 5 bases, leaving 14 bases of the junction unmatched. CDR3 in DNA: TGTGCCTGGGCTGGGAAAGGACAGGGGGCCGGTCATGGCTACACCTTC. It encodes CAWAGKGQGAGHGYTF.

This chain links TRBV18 with TRBJ2-7; TRBD1 matches at 9 bases. This CDR3 is 16 amino acids long. V was pared by 5 bases and J by 2 bases, with 10 bases of the junction left unmatched. From germline, CDR1 is KGHSH and CDR2 LQKENI. The CDR3 DNA reads TGTGCCAGCTCAACCCCGACAGGGGGAATCGCCTACGAGCAGTACTTC. This codes for CASSTPTGGIAYEQYF.

This clone was picked up a small number of times. The chain carries TRBV7-9 and TRBJ1-4; D unclear. CDR3 size: 15 residues. Trimming left V 5 bases short and J 5 bases short, with 15 bases between. Per the germline V gene, CDR1 is SEHNR and CDR2 is FQNEAQ (reference sequence). The CDR3 region has the DNA TGTGCCAGCAGCACAACCGGGAACTTCAATGAAAAACTGTTTTTT. It yields the protein CASSTTGNFNEKLFF.

This clone was seen a single time. CDR3 protein: CASSEAGTSLGYTF. Written as DNA, the CDR3 is TGTGCCAGCAGTGAAGCAGGCACTTCCTTAGGCTACACCTTC. The chain uses TRBV6-1 and TRBJ1-2; D remains ambiguous. V was clipped by 0 bases and J by 8 bases, with 13 bases between them. This CDR3 has 14 residues. CDR1 is MNHNS and CDR2 is SASEGT in the germline V gene.

This clone was seen a few times. The chain couples TRBV7-2 to TRBJ1-3; a possible D gene is TRBD1 (5 bases). The V and J ends lost 1 base and 3 bases respectively, with 13 bases between them. CDR3 length: 16 amino acids. Germline CDR1 reads SGHTA; CDR2 reads FQGNSA. The CDR3 spells CASSLDPPGHGNTIYF. The DNA for the CDR3 is TGTGCCAGCAGCTTAGACCCCCCGGGGCATGGAAACACCATATATTTT.

This clone was recorded a few times. The gene calls are TRBV6-6 and TRBJ2-1; TRBD2 matches at 16 bases. The V and J ends lost 5 bases and 8 bases, in that order; junction bases with no gene match: 9. Germline V gene lookup returns CDR1 MNHNY and CDR2 SVGAGI (reference sequence). The CDR3 has 17 amino acids. The CDR3 sequence: CASSPGLAGGPVDEQFF. Written as DNA, the CDR3 is TGTGCCAGCAGTCCGGGACTAGCGGGGGGGCCGGTGGATGAGCAGTTCTTC.

J is TRBJ1-5 and V is TRBV11-2; 7 positions agree with TRBD1. The V gene end was trimmed by 5 bases and the J gene end by 3 bases; junction bases not matched to a gene: 1. Germline V CDR1 and CDR2: SGHAT, FQNNGV. The CDR3 covers 13 residues. The CDR3 DNA sequence: TGTGCCAGCAGCAGGGGGCACAATCAGCCCCAGCATTTT. The encoded protein is CASSRGHNQPQHF.

The rearrangement joins TRBV19 to TRBJ1-2; a possible D gene is TRBD1 (5 bases). CDR3 length: 13 amino acids. Trimming cost V 7 bases and J 1 base, with 10 bases left between them. CDR1 is LNHDA, CDR2 SQIVND, per germline (reference sequence). As DNA, the CDR3 is TGTGCCAGTACGAGGGGACGTAACTATGGCTACACCTTC. It specifies CASTRGRNYGYTF.